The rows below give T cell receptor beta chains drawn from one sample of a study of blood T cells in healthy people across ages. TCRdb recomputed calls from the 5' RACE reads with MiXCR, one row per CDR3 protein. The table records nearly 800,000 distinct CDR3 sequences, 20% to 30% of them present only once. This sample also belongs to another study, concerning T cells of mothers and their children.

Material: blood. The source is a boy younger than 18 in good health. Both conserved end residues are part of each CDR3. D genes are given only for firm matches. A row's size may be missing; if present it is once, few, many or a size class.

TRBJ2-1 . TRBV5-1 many CASSLGSRNNEQFF TGCGCCAGCAGCTTGGGGTCCCGGAACAATGAGCAGTTCTTC
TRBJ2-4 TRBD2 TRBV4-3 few CASSQDLAGVLNIQYF TGCGCCAGCAGCCAAGATCTAGCGGGAGTGTTAAACATTCAGTACTTC
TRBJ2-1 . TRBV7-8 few CASSSAETPYNEQSF TGTGCCAGCAGCTCCGCAGAAACCCCCTACAATGAGCAGTCCTTC
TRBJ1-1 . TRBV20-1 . CSAGANTEAFF TGCAGTGCAGGGGCCAACACTGAAGCTTTCTTT
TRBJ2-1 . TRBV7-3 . CASSLTPGRYNERFF TGTGCCAGCAGCTTAACCCCTGGGAGATACAATGAGCGGTTCTTC
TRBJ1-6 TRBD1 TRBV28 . CASDALTGGGSPLHF TGTGCCAGCGACGCCCTGACAGGGGGCGGTTCACCCCTCCACTTT
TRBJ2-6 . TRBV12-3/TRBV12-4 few CASSPRSPGANVLTF TGTGCCAGCAGTCCCAGGAGTCCTGGGGCCAACGTCCTGACTTTC
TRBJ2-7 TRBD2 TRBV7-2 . CASSSRSGRAGEQYF TGTGCCAGCAGCTCCCGTAGCGGGAGGGCTGGCGAGCAGTACTTC
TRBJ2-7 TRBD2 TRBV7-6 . CAVGREGYEQYF TGTGCCGTCGGGCGGGAGGGCTACGAGCAGTACTTC
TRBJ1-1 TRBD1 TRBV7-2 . CASSSTGSAEAFF TGTGCCAGCAGCTCGACAGGGTCAGCTGAAGCTTTCTTT
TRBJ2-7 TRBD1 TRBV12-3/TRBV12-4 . CASSTPGQGSHEQYF TGTGCCAGCAGTACCCCGGGACAGGGCAGCCACGAGCAGTACTTC
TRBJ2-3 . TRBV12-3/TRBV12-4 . CASRKGAQDTQYF TGTGCCAGCAGGAAGGGCGCACAGGATACGCAGTATTTT
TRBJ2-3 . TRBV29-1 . CSVELVQGTDTQYF TGCAGCGTTGAACTTGTCCAGGGCACAGATACGCAGTATTTT
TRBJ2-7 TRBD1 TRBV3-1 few CASSQGWTGNSYEQYF TGTGCCAGCAGCCAAGGGTGGACAGGCAACTCCTACGAGCAGTACTTC
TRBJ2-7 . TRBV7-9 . CASSLVGRKSYEQYF TGTGCCAGCAGCTTAGTCGGGAGAAAGAGCTACGAGCAGTACTTC
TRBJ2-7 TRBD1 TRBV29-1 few CSVVNGDRGTYEQYF TGCAGCGTTGTAAATGGGGACAGGGGTACCTACGAGCAGTACTTC
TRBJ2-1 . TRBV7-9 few CASNGGTSYNEQFF TGTGCCAGCAACGGCGGGACGTCCTACAATGAGCAGTTCTTC
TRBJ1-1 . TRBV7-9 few CASSSSSNTEAFF TGTGCCAGCAGCTCTTCCTCGAACACTGAAGCTTTCTTT
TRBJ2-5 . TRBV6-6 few CASSYATGTAGTQYF TGTGCCAGCAGTTACGCAACAGGGACGGCTGGGACCCAGTACTTC
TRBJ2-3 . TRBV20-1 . CSASGSTDTQYF TGCAGTGCTAGCGGGAGCACAGATACGCAGTATTTT
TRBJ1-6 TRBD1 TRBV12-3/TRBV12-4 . CASSLKTGWNSPLHF TGTGCCAGCAGTTTAAAGACAGGGTGGAATTCACCCCTCCACTTT
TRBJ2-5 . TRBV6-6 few CASRPVLQETQYF TGTGCCAGCAGACCAGTCCTACAAGAGACCCAGTACTTC
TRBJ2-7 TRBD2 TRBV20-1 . CSAEVSGSSYEQYF TGCAGTGCTGAGGTTAGCGGGAGCTCCTACGAGCAGTACTTC
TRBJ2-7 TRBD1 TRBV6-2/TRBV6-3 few CASSYRTPGQKFSYEQYF TGTGCCAGCAGTTACAGAACCCCGGGACAGAAATTCTCCTACGAGCAGTACTTC
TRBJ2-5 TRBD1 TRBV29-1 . CSVVGQGQETQYF TGCAGCGTTGTCGGACAGGGGCAAGAGACCCAGTACTTC
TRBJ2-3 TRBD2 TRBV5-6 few CASSLAVREGTDTQYF TGTGCCAGCAGCTTGGCTGTACGGGAGGGCACAGATACGCAGTATTTT
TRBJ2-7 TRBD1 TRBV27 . CASSFEGTAAAEQYF TGTGCCAGCAGTTTTGAGGGGACAGCAGCAGCCGAGCAGTACTTC
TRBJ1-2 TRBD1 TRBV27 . CATRQGGYGYTF TGTGCCACCAGACAGGGCGGCTATGGCTACACCTTC
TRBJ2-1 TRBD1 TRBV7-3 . CASSLNRGYEQFF TGTGCCAGCAGCTTGAACAGGGGCTATGAGCAGTTCTTC
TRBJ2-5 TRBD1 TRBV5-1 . CASSPTPTGGETQYF TGCGCCAGCAGCCCAACACCGACAGGGGGGGAGACCCAGTACTTC
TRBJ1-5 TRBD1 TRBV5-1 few CASSPSTGAQPQHF TGCGCCAGCAGCCCTTCTACAGGGGCCCAGCCCCAGCATTTT
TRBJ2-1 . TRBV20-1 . CSARDDHSPYNEQFF TGCAGTGCTAGAGATGATCACAGTCCCTACAATGAGCAGTTCTTC
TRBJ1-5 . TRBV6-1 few CASSPFGRNSNQPQHF TGTGCCAGCAGTCCCTTCGGACGGAATAGCAATCAGCCCCAGCATTTT
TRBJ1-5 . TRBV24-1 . CATSVNSWQPQHF TGTGCCACCAGTGTGAACTCCTGGCAGCCCCAGCATTTT
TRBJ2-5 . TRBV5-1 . CASSLGPERETQYF TGCGCCAGCAGCTTGGGACCTGAGCGAGAGACCCAGTACTTC
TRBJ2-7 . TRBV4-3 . CASSQDTRDTLYF TGCGCCAGCAGCCAAGATACCCGGGACACCCTGTACTTC
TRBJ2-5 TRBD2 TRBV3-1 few CASSHRPLPAGEETQYF TGTGCCAGCAGCCACCGACCCCTCCCGGCGGGAGAGGAGACCCAGTACTTC
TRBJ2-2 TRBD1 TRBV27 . CASSSSTGGTGELFF TGTGCCAGCAGTTCATCTACAGGGGGCACCGGGGAGCTATTTTTT